This T cell receptor (beta chain) was identified during a study of blood T cell repertoires in COVID-19. Data came from immunoSEQ multiplex PCR; TCRdb stores just in-frame clones and leaves some out. The table lists around 450,000 clones, 80% to 90% of them singletons. CDR1 SEHNR and CDR2 FQNEAQ come from the germline V gene (reference sequence). There are 14 residues in the CDR3. V lost 1 base and J lost 8, with 12 bases in between. V gene TRBV7-9 combines with J gene TRBJ2-1; perhaps TRBD2 as D (5 bases). The sequencing sample was made of peripheral blood. This receptor was obtained from a woman in her 30s with acute or convalescent COVID-19. DNA for the CDR3: TGTGCCAGCAGCTTAGGGGGTAGCGTCGATGAGCAGTTCTTC. This codes for CASSLGGSVDEQFF.